The clone carrying this T cell receptor (beta chain) came up a few times. Its target is unknown. Germline V gives CDR1 MNHEY, CDR2 SVGEGT. This CDR3 is built from 15 residues. Trimming removed 2 bases from V and 6 bases from J, with 13 bases in between. The source of the sample is a study of T cells after yellow fever vaccination. Study observations and caveats: Boosting was followed by the reappearance of most primary-vaccination clones (96% CD4, more than 70% CD8). The secondary response was weaker, and its peak arrived faster, on day 5 versus 15.

TCRdb called the 5' RACE reads again in MiXCR, with one record for every CDR3 protein. The table shows 170,000 or so distinct CDR3 sequences, with roughly 6.2% occurring only once. The chain combines TRBV6-2 or TRBV6-3 with TRBJ1-4; D is unresolved. The receptor was isolated from a man aged 18 to 29 who received the YFV17D yellow fever vaccine. The material was CD4+ T cells sorted from PBMCs, obtained on the day of the first yellow fever vaccination. This CDR3 is CASSYIKDSDEKLFF. The CDR3 DNA is TGTGCCAGCAGTTACATCAAGGACTCAGATGAAAAACTGTTTTTT.